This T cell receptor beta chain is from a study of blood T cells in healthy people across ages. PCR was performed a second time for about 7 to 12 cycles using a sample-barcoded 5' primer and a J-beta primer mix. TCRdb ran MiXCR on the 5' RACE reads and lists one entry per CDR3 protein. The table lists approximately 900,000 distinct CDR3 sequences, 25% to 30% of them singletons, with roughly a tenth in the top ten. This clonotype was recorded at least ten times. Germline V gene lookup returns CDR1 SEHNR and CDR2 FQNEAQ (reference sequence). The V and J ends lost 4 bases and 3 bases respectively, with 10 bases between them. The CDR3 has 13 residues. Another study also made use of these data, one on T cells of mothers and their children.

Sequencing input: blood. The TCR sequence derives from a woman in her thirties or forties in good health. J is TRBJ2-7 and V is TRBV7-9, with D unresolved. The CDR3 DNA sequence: TGTGCCAGCAGCTCACAAGACAACTACGAGCAGTACTTC. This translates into CASSSQDNYEQYF.